The clone carrying this T cell receptor (beta chain) has only one observation. Per the original methods: Estimation of nucleated cell counts relied on the amplification of reference gene primers. Libraries were prepared by immunoSEQ multiplex PCR; TCRdb keeps only in-frame clonotypes and omits some of them. The D gene and trimming were derived from the DNA, and the V and J assignments and clone size from that table. This repertoire shows about 230,000 clones, approximately 87% found once; its top ten account for approximately 2.6%. The data were taken from a study of blood T cell repertoires in COVID-19. The CDR3 totals 14 residues. CDR1 and CDR2 (germline): MNHEY, SVGAGI. Trimming cost V 7 bases and J 5 bases; bases outside gene matches: 7.

Source material: peripheral blood. The receptor comes from a woman aged 70 to 79 with active or convalescent COVID-19. V gene TRBV6-5 combines with J gene TRBJ2-3; 9 nucleotides line up with TRBD2. CDR3 loop: CASTPPSGVDTQYF. Written as DNA, the CDR3 is TGTGCCAGCACCCCCCCTAGCGGGGTAGATACGCAGTATTTT.